Detailed here is one T cell receptor beta chain. This entry belongs to a study of blood T cell repertoires in COVID-19. Across the study: Sites in the United States, Italy and Spain provided acute and convalescent COVID-19 samples.

Per the original data handling: Using reference gene primer amplification, nucleated cell counts were estimated. The assay was immunoSEQ multiplex PCR, and TCRdb's table has in-frame clones only and misses some. V and J calls and clone size are given by that table; D and trimming were obtained from the DNA. The data contain roughly 24,000 clones, nearly 90% of them singletons. The sequencing sample was made of peripheral blood. The clonotype originates from an older woman with active COVID-19.

The CDR3 is CATSRDSAGNTEAFF. The DNA for the CDR3 is TGTGCCACCAGCAGAGACTCCGCGGGGAACACTGAAGCTTTCTTT. This chain links TRBV15 with TRBJ1-1; D remains unclear. V lost 0 bases to trimming and J lost 1 base, with 9 bases between them. CDR1 and CDR2 (germline): LNHNV, YYDKDF (reference sequence). The CDR3 totals 15 residues.